This entry lists 31 T cell receptor beta chains sequenced from one sample in a study of blood T cell repertoires in COVID-19. Sequencing used immunoSEQ multiplex PCR; TCRdb keeps in-frame clones, though not all of them. The repertoire holds 200,000 to 250,000 clones, with 70% to 85% as singletons. The sample taken for sequencing was PBMCs or T cells enriched from blood (not recorded which). The origin of the receptors is a woman aged 55-69 years who had recovered from COVID-19.

The V and J genes are TRBV11-2 and TRBJ2-1, with 8 bases aligning to TRBD1. Germline values: CDR1 SGHAT, CDR2 FQNNGV. CDR3 length: 16 residues. After removal of 6 bases from V and 7 bases from J, the junction contained 14 bases not matched to a gene. CDR3 sequence: CASRAVVRGLDNEQFF. As DNA, the CDR3 is TGTGCCAGCAGAGCTGTGGTCAGGGGGCTTGATAATGAGCAGTTCTTC.

The chain has TRBV5-1 and TRBJ2-5; D is possibly TRBD2 (6 bases). CDR3 length: 15 amino acids. CDR1 is SGHRS and CDR2 is YFSETQ in the germline V gene. Trimming took off 0 bases at V and 0 bases at J, with 9 bases between the two ends. The CDR3 protein is CASSLEGRYQETQYF. CDR3 nucleotides: TGCGCCAGCAGCTTGGAGGGGAGGTACCAAGAGACCCAGTACTTC.

This chain connects TRBV23-1 to TRBJ2-7; D is possibly TRBD2 (5 bases). TRBV23-1 counts as an open reading frame of uncertain function. The CDR3 runs to 15 residues. V was trimmed by 0 bases and J by 5 bases, leaving 14 bases between them. CDR3 bases: TGCGCCAGCAGTCAATCGTCCCGGGGTGCTAACGAGCAGTACTTC. Translation gives CASSQSSRGANEQYF.

This CDR3 reads CASSWSSAKTQYF. In DNA, the CDR3 is TGTGCCAGCAGTTGGTCCTCTGCGAAGACCCAGTACTTC. The rearrangement uses TRBV7-2 and TRBJ2-5, with no clear D. In germline, CDR1 is SGHTA, CDR2 FQGNSA. This CDR3 spans 13 amino acids. The V and J ends lost 6 bases and 6 bases respectively, with 14 bases between them.

The chain combines TRBV27 with TRBJ2-1; 11 bases are a match to TRBD2. The CDR3 contains 16 residues. Germline CDR1 reads MNHEY; CDR2 reads SMNVEV (reference sequence). The J segment lost 2 bases and the V segment lost 4 bases, leaving 4 bases of the junction unmatched. CDR3 sequence (DNA): TGTGCCAGCAGTTCCTTAGCGGGGGGGGCCTACAATGAGCAGTTCTTC. Protein: CASSSLAGGAYNEQFF.

The chain couples TRBV10-2 to TRBJ2-5; D unresolved. Trimming pared 4 bases from V and 0 bases from J, leaving 6 bases between. Germline CDR1 WSHSY, CDR2 SAAADI. The CDR3 has 13 residues. Here the CDR3 DNA reads TGCGCCAGCAGTGCGACAAACCAAGAGACCCAGTACTTC. Its protein is CASSATNQETQYF.

The rearrangement uses TRBV6-2 or TRBV6-3 and TRBJ1-1, with a possible D match to TRBD1 (6 bases). Germline V gives CDR1 MNHEY, CDR2 SVGEGT. Between the trimmed V and J ends, which lost 6 bases and 1 base, there was a span of 12 bases. The CDR3 contains 14 residues. The CDR3 sequence is CASSLTTGNTEAFF. CDR3 in DNA: TGTGCCAGCAGCCTAACGACAGGGAACACTGAAGCTTTCTTT.

This chain uses TRBV4-1 with TRBJ1-5; a possible D gene is TRBD1 (5 bases). The CDR3 covers 18 residues. Germline CDR1 reads MGHRA; CDR2 reads YSYEKL. V lost 0 bases and J 1 base, leaving 16 bases between the germline ends. Written as DNA, the CDR3 is TGCGCCAGCAGCCAAGATCCCCCGGGGGTCCGCAGCAATCAGCCCCAGCATTTT. This codes for CASSQDPPGVRSNQPQHF.

This clone appeared once. The rearrangement links TRBV5-4 to TRBJ2-5; TRBD1 agrees at 9 bases. The CDR3 has 15 amino acids. The junction had 5 bases not matched to a gene; V was cut back by 0 bases and J by 5 bases. CDR1 is SGHNT, CDR2 YYREEE, per germline (reference sequence). CDR3 region: CASSLAGDRVETQYF. The CDR3, as DNA: TGTGCCAGCAGCTTGGCGGGGGACAGGGTTGAGACCCAGTACTTC.

The rearrangement links TRBV7-6 to TRBJ2-5; 7 bases agree with TRBD1. Germline V lookup: CDR1 SGHVS, CDR2 FNYEAQ. The CDR3 runs 15 residues. Trimming cost V 1 base and J 3 bases; bases outside gene matches: 5. For the CDR3, the DNA is TGTGCCAGCAGCTTAGAGGGGGCGGGTAAAGAGACCCAGTACTTC. Amino acid sequence: CASSLEGAGKETQYF. The variable domain in full, with the rest retrieved from reference TRBV7-6 and TRBJ2-5, is GAGVSQSPRYKVTKRGQDVALRCDPISGHVSLYWYRQALGQGPEFLTYFNYEAQQDKSGLPNDRFSAERPEGSISTLTIQRTEQRDSAMYRCASSLEGAGKETQYFGPGTRLLVL.

V gene TRBV2 combines with J gene TRBJ2-3; no definite D call. The ends were cut back, 6 bases at V and 0 bases at J, with 16 bases in the middle. Germline V gene data show CDR1 as SNHLY and CDR2 as FYNNEI. The CDR3 loop spans 16 amino acids. CDR3 amino acids: CASSSPPITSTDTQYF. CDR3 in DNA: TGTGCCAGCAGCTCCCCACCGATAACTAGCACAGATACGCAGTATTTT.

This clone was detected once. The genes are TRBV20-1 and TRBJ1-1; D possibly corresponds to TRBD1 (6 bases). The CDR3 runs to 11 residues. Germline V CDR1 and CDR2: DFQATT, SNEGSKA (reference sequence). V was pared by 1 base and J by 6 bases, with 6 bases between. The CDR3 here is CSARGQAEAFF. The CDR3 nucleotides are TGCAGTGCTAGAGGACAGGCTGAAGCTTTCTTT.

The chain is built from TRBV6-5 and TRBJ2-1; TRBD2 aligns across 8 bases. The junction had 8 bases not matched to a gene; V was cut back by 6 bases and J by 4 bases. The germline V gene has CDR1 MNHEY and CDR2 SVGAGI. CDR3 length: 15 residues. Written as DNA, the CDR3 is TGTGCCAGCAGGGATACTAGCGGAATATACAATGAGCAGTTCTTC. It specifies CASRDTSGIYNEQFF.

CDR3 residues: CAISEGGQREGYTF. CDR3 nucleotide sequence: TGTGCCATCAGTGAGGGAGGACAGAGGGAGGGCTACACCTTC. V and J are TRBV10-3 and TRBJ1-2; D is possibly TRBD1 (6 bases). This CDR3 has 14 residues. Trimming took 2 bases from V and 8 from J, leaving 15 bases between them. Germline-derived CDR1 and CDR2 are ENHRY and SYGVKD.

The rearrangement uses TRBV29-1 and TRBJ1-5; D gene ambiguous. This CDR3 has 13 residues. Looked up from germline, CDR1 is SQVTM and CDR2 is ANQGSEA. Trimming pared 4 bases from V and 9 bases from J, leaving 16 bases between. This chain's CDR3 is CSVVPVASGPQHF. The DNA of the CDR3 is TGCAGCGTTGTGCCCGTGGCCTCGGGGCCCCAGCATTTT.

The chain links TRBV24-1 to TRBJ2-7; D is ambiguous. This CDR3 comprises 14 residues. V dropped 10 bases and J dropped 0 bases, with 15 bases sitting between them. Germline values: CDR1 KGHDR, CDR2 SFDVKD. In nucleotides, the CDR3 is TGTGCCACTCCCGAGGTCCCCAGCTCCTACGAGCAGTACTTC. Translating it yields CATPEVPSSYEQYF.

This clone was seen just once. The rearrangement joins TRBV6-1 to TRBJ1-1; D not certain. Trimming removed 2 bases at V and 5 bases at J, with 15 bases between. The CDR3 totals 15 residues. Germline CDR1 and CDR2: MNHNS and SASEGT. CDR3 sequence (DNA): TGTGCCAGCAGTGAATATTCAGGCTCGAATACTGAAGCTTTCTTT. This codes for CASSEYSGSNTEAFF.

This clone was counted once. The J gene is TRBJ1-5, the V gene TRBV11-3, with TRBD1 identical over 7 bases. CDR1 and CDR2 (germline): SGHNT, YENEEA. J was trimmed by 0 bases and V by 4 bases; bases with no gene match: 9. This CDR3 spans 17 amino acids. The CDR3 DNA sequence: TGTGCCAGCAGCTCGGGACAGCCTAAGCCTAGCAATCAGCCCCAGCATTTT. The encoded protein is CASSSGQPKPSNQPQHF.

The V and J genes are TRBV18 and TRBJ2-2; 14 positions agree with TRBD2. The CDR3 covers 16 residues. Trimming removed 8 bases from V and 2 bases from J; junction bases left unmatched: 4. Germline values: CDR1 KGHSH, CDR2 LQKENI. CDR3 nucleotide sequence: TGTGCCAGCCTCGGACTAGCGGGAGGTAACACCGGGGAGCTGTTTTTT. This gives the protein CASLGLAGGNTGELFF.

This clone was detected once. J is TRBJ1-5 and V is TRBV27, with TRBD1 matching 8 bases. Trimming took 5 bases from V and 5 from J; bases not matched to a gene: 5. CDR1 is MNHEY, CDR2 SMNVEV, per germline (reference sequence). The CDR3 loop spans 14 amino acids. CDR3 sequence reads: CASSVDRADQPQHF. The CDR3 DNA is TGTGCCAGCAGTGTGGACAGGGCCGATCAGCCCCAGCATTTT.

This clone showed up just once. This chain links TRBV18 with TRBJ2-1; 8 bases are shared with TRBD2. This CDR3 is 15 amino acids long. Germline CDR1 KGHSH, CDR2 LQKENI. V shed 3 bases, J shed 2 bases, and the junction held 3 bases outside the gene matches. The CDR3 region is CASSPGLGPYNEQFF. The CDR3 nucleotides read TGTGCCAGCTCACCGGGACTAGGGCCCTACAATGAGCAGTTCTTC.

The chain has TRBV12-2 and TRBJ1-5; no check of the table's D call, TRBD1, against the DNA was made. TRBV12-2 is flagged as a pseudogene. The CDR3 loop spans 19 amino acids. DNA for the CDR3: TGTGCAAGTCGCTTAACTGTCGGGACACTTAAGAATAGCAATCAGCCCCAGCATTTT. It encodes CASRLTVGTLKNSNQPQHF.

This clone was seen once. The rearrangement joins TRBV5-1 to TRBJ2-7, with TRBD1 as a possible D gene (5 bases). The CDR3 totals 14 residues. Germline V CDR1 and CDR2: SGHRS, YFSETQ. Trimming cost V 0 bases and J 5 bases, with 12 bases left between them. CDR3 coding DNA: TGCGCCAGCAGCTTGGGGTTGGGGCTCGACGAGCAGTACTTC. This sequence encodes CASSLGLGLDEQYF.

The DNA of the CDR3 is TGTGCCAGTAGTAAGGGGACAGGGACCGACAATGAGCAGTTCTTC. As protein: CASSKGTGTDNEQFF. The chain employs TRBV19 and TRBJ2-1, with TRBD1 identical over 9 bases. The length of the CDR3 is 15 residues. V lost 4 bases, J lost 5 bases, and 6 bases stayed unmatched. Looked up from germline, CDR1 is LNHDA and CDR2 is SQIVND (reference sequence).

The chain recombines TRBV4-1 with TRBJ2-7, with D perhaps TRBD1 (7 bases). CDR1 is MGHRA and CDR2 is YSYEKL in the germline V gene. CDR3 size: 15 residues. Trimming took off 4 bases at V and 3 bases at J, with 16 bases between the two ends. CDR3 loop: CASSLRTGGDYEQYF. The CDR3 DNA follows: TGCGCCAGCAGCCTACGGACAGGCGGGGACTACGAGCAGTACTTC.

The chain links TRBV5-1 to TRBJ2-7, with a weak D call TRBD1 (6 bases). The CDR3 spans 15 residues. The V end lost 4 bases, the J end lost 1 base, and 15 bases lay between the germline ends. Germline CDR1 is SGHRS and CDR2 is YFSETQ. The CDR3 protein is CASSPGTLPSYEQYF. In DNA, the CDR3 is TGCGCCAGCAGCCCCGGGACACTACCTTCCTACGAGCAGTACTTC.

V gene TRBV6-5 combines with J gene TRBJ1-1, with 7 nucleotides matching TRBD1. This CDR3 comprises 13 residues. Germline-derived CDR1 and CDR2 are MNHEY and SVGAGI. V dropped 9 bases and J dropped 6; count of bases not matched to a gene: 10. The CDR3 sequence: CASRGGGRAEAFF. The CDR3 DNA reads TGTGCCAGTAGAGGGGGCGGAAGGGCTGAAGCTTTCTTT.

This chain joins TRBV7-2 and TRBJ1-6; maybe TRBD1 (5 bases). V lost 4 bases to trimming and J lost 7 bases, with 17 bases between them. This CDR3 spans 16 amino acids. Per germline, CDR1 SGHTA and CDR2 FQGNSA. The CDR3 DNA is TGTGCCAGCAGCTCGCTCAGGGTCGCGGGAAATTCACCCCTCCACTTT. Translated, it gives CASSSLRVAGNSPLHF.

The gene calls are TRBV6-2 or TRBV6-3 and TRBJ1-1, with 7 bases aligning to TRBD1. V was clipped by 2 bases and J by 2 bases; unmatched bases: 5. The V gene's germline CDR1 is MNHEY and CDR2 SVGEGT. The CDR3 totals 15 residues. CDR3: CASSYPRDSNTEAFF. CDR3 sequence (DNA): TGTGCCAGCAGTTACCCGAGGGACAGTAACACTGAAGCTTTCTTT.

The V and J genes are TRBV7-2 and TRBJ2-1; 8 bases fit TRBD1. Trimming removed 4 bases from V and 9 bases from J; junction bases left unmatched: 8. The CDR3 is made up of 14 amino acids. Germline assignment: CDR1 SGHTA and CDR2 FQGNSA. The CDR3 nucleotides are TGTGCCAGCAGCTCCTTAAGCAGGGGGCCTGAGCAGTTCTTC. This encodes CASSSLSRGPEQFF.

The gene calls are TRBV6-5 and TRBJ2-2; no definite D call. This CDR3 has 12 amino acids. The germline V gene encodes CDR1 MNHEY and CDR2 SVGAGI. Trimming cost V 9 bases and J 3 bases, with 8 bases left between them. CDR3 sequence (DNA): TGTGCCAGTTCCTACTACACCGGGGAGCTGTTTTTT. Protein: CASSYYTGELFF.